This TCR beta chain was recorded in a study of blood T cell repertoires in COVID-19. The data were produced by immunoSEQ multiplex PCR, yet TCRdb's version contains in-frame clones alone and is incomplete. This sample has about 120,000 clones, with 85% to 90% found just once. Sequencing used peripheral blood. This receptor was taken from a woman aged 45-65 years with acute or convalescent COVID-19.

The CDR3, as DNA: TGTGCCAGCAGCGCCCCTCTGACAGGGGGTGGGGAGACCCAGTACTTC. This encodes CASSAPLTGGGETQYF. The chain is built from TRBV7-9 and TRBJ2-5, with 9 bases that match TRBD1. CDR3 length equals 16 residues. The junction had 12 bases not matched to a gene; V was cut back by 5 bases and J by 5 bases. Germline lookup yields CDR1 SEHNR and CDR2 FQNEAQ (reference sequence).